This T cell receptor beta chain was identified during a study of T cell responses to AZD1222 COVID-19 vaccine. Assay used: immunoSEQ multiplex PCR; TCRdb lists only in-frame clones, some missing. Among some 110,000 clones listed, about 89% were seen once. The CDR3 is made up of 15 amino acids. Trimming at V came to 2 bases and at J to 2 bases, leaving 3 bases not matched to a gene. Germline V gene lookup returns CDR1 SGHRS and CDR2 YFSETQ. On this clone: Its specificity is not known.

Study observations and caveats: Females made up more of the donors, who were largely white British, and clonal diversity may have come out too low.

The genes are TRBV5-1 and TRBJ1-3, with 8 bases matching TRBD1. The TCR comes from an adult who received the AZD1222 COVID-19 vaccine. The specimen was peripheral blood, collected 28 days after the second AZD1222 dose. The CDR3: CASSLDRGTGNTIYF. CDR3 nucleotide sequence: TGCGCCAGCAGCTTAGACAGGGGTACTGGAAACACCATATATTTT.